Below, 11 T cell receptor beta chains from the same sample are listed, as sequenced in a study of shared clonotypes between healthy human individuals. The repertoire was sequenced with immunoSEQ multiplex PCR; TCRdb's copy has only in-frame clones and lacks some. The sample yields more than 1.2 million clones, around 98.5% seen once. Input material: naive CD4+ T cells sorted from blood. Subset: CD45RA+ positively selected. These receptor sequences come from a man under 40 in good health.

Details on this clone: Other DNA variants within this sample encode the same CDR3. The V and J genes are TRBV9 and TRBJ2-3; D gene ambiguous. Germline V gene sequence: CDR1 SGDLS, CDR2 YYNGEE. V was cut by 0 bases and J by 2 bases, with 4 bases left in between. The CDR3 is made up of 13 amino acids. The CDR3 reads CASSVVSTDTQYF. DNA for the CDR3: TGTGCCAGCAGCGTAGTTTCCACAGATACGCAGTATTTT.

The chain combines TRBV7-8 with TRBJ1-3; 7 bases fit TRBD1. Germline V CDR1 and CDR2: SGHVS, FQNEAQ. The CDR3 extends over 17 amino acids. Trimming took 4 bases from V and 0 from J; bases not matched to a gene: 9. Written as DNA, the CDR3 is TGTGCCAGCAGCTCCCGGACAGGCCGAAGCTCTGGAAACACCATATATTTT. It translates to CASSSRTGRSSGNTIYF.

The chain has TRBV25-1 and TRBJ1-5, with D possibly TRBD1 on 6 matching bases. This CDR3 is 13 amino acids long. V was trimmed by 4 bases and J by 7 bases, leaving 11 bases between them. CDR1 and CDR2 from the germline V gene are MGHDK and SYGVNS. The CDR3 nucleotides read TGTGCCAGCAGTGGGACACAGGGCCAGCCCCAGCATTTT. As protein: CASSGTQGQPQHF. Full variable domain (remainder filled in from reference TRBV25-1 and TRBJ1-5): EADIYQTPRYLVIGTGKKITLECSQTMGHDKMYWYQQDPGMELHLIHYSYGVNSTEKGDLSSESTVSRIRTEHFPLTLESARPSHTSQYLCASSGTQGQPQHFGDGTRLSIL.

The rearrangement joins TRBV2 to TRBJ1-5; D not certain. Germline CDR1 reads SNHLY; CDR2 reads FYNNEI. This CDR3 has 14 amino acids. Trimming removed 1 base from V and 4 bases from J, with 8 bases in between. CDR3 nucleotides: TGTGCCAGCAGTGAAGGGGGATCGAATCAGCCCCAGCATTTT. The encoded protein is CASSEGGSNQPQHF.

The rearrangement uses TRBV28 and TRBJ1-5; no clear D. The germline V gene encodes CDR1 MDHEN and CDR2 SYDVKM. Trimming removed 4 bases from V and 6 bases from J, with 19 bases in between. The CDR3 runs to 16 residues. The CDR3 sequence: CASSSHRRVNGQPQHF. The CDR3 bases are TGTGCCAGCAGTTCCCACCGGCGGGTTAACGGTCAGCCCCAGCATTTT.

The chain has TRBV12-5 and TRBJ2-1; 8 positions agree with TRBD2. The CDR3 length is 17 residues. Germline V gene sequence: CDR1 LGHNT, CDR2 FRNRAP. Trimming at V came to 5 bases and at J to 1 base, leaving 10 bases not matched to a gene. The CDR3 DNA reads TGTGCTAGTGGTCGAGGCCCAGCGGGAGAGTCCTACAATGAGCAGTTCTTC. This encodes CASGRGPAGESYNEQFF.

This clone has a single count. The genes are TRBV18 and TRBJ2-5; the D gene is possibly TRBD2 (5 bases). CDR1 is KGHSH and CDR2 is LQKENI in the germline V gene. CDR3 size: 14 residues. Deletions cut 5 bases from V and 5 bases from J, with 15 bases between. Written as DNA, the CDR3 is TGTGCCAGCTCATCCACGAGCGGTGGGGAGACCCAGTACTTC. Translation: CASSSTSGGETQYF.

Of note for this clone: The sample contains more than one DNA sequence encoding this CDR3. The CDR3 reads CASSPRTSSYEQYF. The CDR3, as DNA: TGTGCCAGCAGCCCGAGGACCAGTTCCTACGAGCAGTACTTC. The chain carries TRBV7-9 and TRBJ2-7; D gene unclear. CDR1 and CDR2 (germline): SEHNR, FQNEAQ (reference sequence). The V and J ends lost 5 bases and 1 base respectively, with 12 bases between them. The CDR3 is 14 amino acids.

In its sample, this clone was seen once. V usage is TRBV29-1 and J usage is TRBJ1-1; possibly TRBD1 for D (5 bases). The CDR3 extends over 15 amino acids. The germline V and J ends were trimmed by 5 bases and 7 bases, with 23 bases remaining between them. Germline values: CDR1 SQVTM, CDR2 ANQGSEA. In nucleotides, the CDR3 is TGCAGCGTTATACCTAGGAGACAGTCAGGTAATGAAGCTTTCTTT. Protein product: CSVIPRRQSGNEAFF.

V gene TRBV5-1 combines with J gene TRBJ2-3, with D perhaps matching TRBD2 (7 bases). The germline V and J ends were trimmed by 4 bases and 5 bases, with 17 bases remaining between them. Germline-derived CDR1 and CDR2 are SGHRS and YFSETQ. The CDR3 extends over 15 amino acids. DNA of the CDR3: TGCGCCAGCAGCCCGACCCGGGGGGCCGGAGATACGCAGTATTTT. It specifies CASSPTRGAGDTQYF.

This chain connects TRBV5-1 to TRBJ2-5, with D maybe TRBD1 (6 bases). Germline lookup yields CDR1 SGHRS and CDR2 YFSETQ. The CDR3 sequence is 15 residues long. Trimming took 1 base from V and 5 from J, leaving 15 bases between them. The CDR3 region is CASSLTPTGPETQYF. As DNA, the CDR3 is TGCGCCAGCAGCTTGACTCCAACAGGGCCCGAGACCCAGTACTTC.